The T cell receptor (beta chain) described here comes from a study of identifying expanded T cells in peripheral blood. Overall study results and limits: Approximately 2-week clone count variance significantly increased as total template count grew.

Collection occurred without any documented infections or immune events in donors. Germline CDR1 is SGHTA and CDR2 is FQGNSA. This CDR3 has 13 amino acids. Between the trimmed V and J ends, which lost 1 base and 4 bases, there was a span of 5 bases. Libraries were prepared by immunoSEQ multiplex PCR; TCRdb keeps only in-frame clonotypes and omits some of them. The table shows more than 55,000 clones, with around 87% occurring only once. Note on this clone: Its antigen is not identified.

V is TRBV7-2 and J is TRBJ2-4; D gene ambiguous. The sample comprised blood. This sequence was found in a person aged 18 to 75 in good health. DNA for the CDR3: TGTGCCAGCAGCTTAGAACTTAAAAACATTCAGTACTTC. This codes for CASSLELKNIQYF. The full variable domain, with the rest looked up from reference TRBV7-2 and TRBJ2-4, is GAGVSQSPSNKVTEKGKDVELRCDPISGHTALYWYRQSLGQGLEFLIYFQGNSAPDKSGLPSDRFSAERTGGSVSTLTIQRTQQEDSAVYLCASSLELKNIQYFGAGTRLSVL.